The 25 T cell receptor beta chains reported below all come from one sample, sequenced in a study of CD8 T cells in ankylosing spondylitis. TCRdb recomputed calls from the 5' RACE reads with MiXCR, one row per CDR3 protein. The repertoire consists of 180,000 or so distinct CDR3 sequences, with around a tenth occurring once and the leading ten covering about 29%. The sequencing sample was made of blood, either unsorted or a sorted T cell fraction (not recorded which). These receptors all stem from a male donor with ankylosing spondylitis or in good health (not recorded which).

Many counts were recorded for this clonotype. V is TRBV7-2 and J is TRBJ1-2; 7 bases agree with TRBD1. Trimming at V came to 1 base and at J to 2 bases, leaving 4 bases not matched to a gene. The CDR3 is 15 amino acids. Germline V gene sequence: CDR1 SGHTA, CDR2 FQGNSA. The CDR3: CASSLVDRVNYGYTF. The CDR3 nucleotides read TGTGCCAGCAGCTTAGTTGACAGGGTAAACTATGGCTACACCTTC.

This clonotype was detected ten times or more. The chain combines TRBV29-1 with TRBJ2-2; D is unresolved. The CDR3 covers 14 residues. V lost 4 bases to trimming and J lost 8 bases, with 17 bases between them. Germline V lookup: CDR1 SQVTM, CDR2 ANQGSEA. The CDR3 protein is CSVGQSSYGGELFF. CDR3 DNA sequence: TGCAGCGTTGGGCAGAGCAGCTACGGGGGGGAGCTGTTTTTT.

This clonotype was detected ten times or more. The V and J genes are TRBV9 and TRBJ1-1; no firm D call. V lost 0 bases to trimming and J lost 0 bases, with 6 bases between them. The CDR3 contains 14 residues. Germline values: CDR1 SGDLS, CDR2 YYNGEE. The CDR3 DNA sequence: TGTGCCAGCAGCGTAGGGAGCGTGAACACTGAAGCTTTCTTT. Its translation: CASSVGSVNTEAFF.

This clonotype has a count of ten or more. V gene TRBV5-1 combines with J gene TRBJ1-2, with 10 bases fitting TRBD1. The CDR3 loop spans 13 amino acids. Germline V gene sequence: CDR1 SGHRS, CDR2 YFSETQ. The J segment lost 6 bases and the V segment lost 5 bases, leaving 4 bases of the junction unmatched. CDR3 sequence: CASRDGTGDGYTF. CDR3 DNA sequence: TGCGCCAGCAGGGATGGGACAGGGGATGGCTACACCTTC.

Only a few counts were recorded for this clonotype. This rearrangement joins TRBV6-2 or TRBV6-3 to TRBJ2-3, with D possibly called TRBD1 or TRBD2 (5 bases each). This CDR3 is 14 amino acids long. V shed 3 bases and J shed 3 bases, with 10 bases lying between them. Germline CDR1 reads MNHEY; CDR2 reads SVGEGT. CDR3 nucleotide sequence: TGTGCCAGCAGTTATGGGGGAGCGACAGATACGCAGTATTTT. Its translation: CASSYGGATDTQYF.

This clonotype was counted between two and nine times. The V and J genes are TRBV20-1 and TRBJ1-5; D possibly corresponds to TRBD1 (5 bases). Germline-derived CDR1 and CDR2 are DFQATT and SNEGSKA (reference sequence). The CDR3 sequence is 14 residues long. V was cut by 1 base and J by 3 bases, with 10 bases left in between. Written as DNA, the CDR3 is TGCAGTGCTAGAGGACAGCGCTCCAATCAGCCCCAGCATTTT. It encodes CSARGQRSNQPQHF.

This clonotype has ten or more counts. V gene TRBV4-3 combines with J gene TRBJ2-3, with D possibly TRBD1 on 7 matching bases. With 0 bases removed from V and 4 bases from J, the gap between germline ends came to 14 bases. Per germline, CDR1 LGHNA and CDR2 YSLEER. The CDR3 length is 16 residues. The CDR3 reads CASSQDSQGGADTQYF. In DNA, the CDR3 is TGCGCCAGCAGCCAAGATTCGCAGGGGGGCGCAGATACGCAGTATTTT.

With regard to this clonotype: A much larger clone lies one base from this, so it may be a read error. The V and J genes are TRBV28 and TRBJ1-5; no definite D call. In germline, CDR1 is MDHEN, CDR2 SYDVKM. The CDR3 sequence is 12 residues long. In nucleotides, the CDR3 is TGTGTCAGCAGGCTCCGGCAGCAGCCCCAGCATTTT. Translating it yields CVSRLRQQPQHF.

V usage is TRBV12-3 or TRBV12-4 and J usage is TRBJ2-7; possible D gene TRBD2, 5 bases. V was pared by 4 bases and J by 1 base, with 11 bases between. This CDR3 contains 14 residues. CDR3 coding DNA: TGTGCCAGCAGTTCGATAGGACTTTCCTACGAGCAGTACTTC. Its translation is CASSSIGLSYEQYF.

Many counts were recorded for this clonotype. The J gene is TRBJ2-1, the V gene TRBV9; TRBD2 matches 9 bases. The ends lost 4 bases at V and 2 bases at J; junction bases unmatched: 7. The germline gives CDR1 SGDLS, CDR2 YYNGEE. The CDR3 consists of 16 residues. The CDR3 DNA reads as TGTGCCAGCAGCCCCGAGGGCGGGGGGGCCTACAATGAGCAGTTCTTC. Its protein product is CASSPEGGGAYNEQFF.

This clonotype occurred a few times. The chain recombines TRBV2 with TRBJ1-5; D remains unclear. The CDR3 contains 14 residues. CDR1 and CDR2 (germline): SNHLY, FYNNEI. Deletions cut 6 bases from V and 3 bases from J, with 12 bases between. CDR3 nucleotides: TGTGCCAGCAGCCTTCAAGGGTACAATCAGCCCCAGCATTTT. It specifies CASSLQGYNQPQHF. Using reference TRBV2 and TRBJ1-5 for the parts outside the CDR3, the full variable domain is EPEVTQTPSHQVTQMGQEVILRCVPISNHLYFYWYRQILGQKVEFLVSFYNNEISEKSEIFDDQFSVERPDGSNFTLKIRSTKLEDSAMYFCASSLQGYNQPQHFGDGTRLSIL.

A remark on this clonotype: This may come from a read error, since a much larger clone is one base off. The chain links TRBV10-3 to TRBJ2-3; the D is unclear. The CDR3 totals 11 residues. V lost 4 bases to trimming and J lost 6 bases, with 5 bases between them. The germline V gene encodes CDR1 ENHRY and CDR2 SYGVKD. The CDR3 here is CAISGWDTQYF. The CDR3 coding sequence is TGTGCCATCAGTGGGTGGGATACGCAGTATTTT.

The table lists this clonotype with many counts. One junction end does not reproduce the germline sequence, and a read error may be involved. This chain connects TRBV29-1 to TRBJ2-1, with TRBD2 identical over 15 bases. CDR1 and CDR2 (germline): SQVTM, ANQGSEA. The CDR3 has 16 residues. The CDR3, as DNA: TGCAGCGTTGAAGAAAGGCTAGGACTAGCGGGAGGGCCCTCTAACTTC. This sequence encodes CSVEERLGLAGGPSNF.

This clonotype was counted at least ten times. V usage is TRBV3-1 and J usage is TRBJ1-1; D is uncertain. V was trimmed by 4 bases and J by 1 base, leaving 10 bases between them. CDR3 length: 14 amino acids. CDR1 is LGHDT and CDR2 is YNNKEL in the germline V gene (reference sequence). The CDR3 protein is CASSPMDKNTEAFF. Here the CDR3 DNA reads TGTGCCAGCAGCCCAATGGATAAGAACACTGAAGCTTTCTTT. The full variable domain, rest sourced from reference TRBV3-1 and TRBJ1-1, is DTAVSQTPKYLVTQMGNDKSIKCEQNLGHDTMYWYKQDSKKFLKIMFSYNNKELIINETVPNRFSPKSPDKAHLNLHINSLELGDSAVYFCASSPMDKNTEAFFGQGTRLTVV.

This clonotype was recorded many times. This chain connects TRBV13 to TRBJ2-1; a weak D match, TRBD1 (6 bases). CDR1 and CDR2 (germline): PRHDT, FYEKMQ (reference sequence). The CDR3 totals 18 residues. V lost 3 bases and J 0 bases, leaving 18 bases between the germline ends. DNA of the CDR3: TGTGCCAGCAGCTTCCGAATTGGGACAACCCGCTCCTACAATGAGCAGTTCTTC. Translation gives CASSFRIGTTRSYNEQFF.

The chain has TRBV30 and TRBJ2-1; D is unresolved. The V and J ends lost 1 base and 4 bases respectively, with 5 bases between them. CDR3 length: 12 residues. Germline values: CDR1 GTSNPN, CDR2 SVGIG (reference sequence). CDR3 in amino acids: CAWSGPYNEQFF. DNA of the CDR3: TGTGCCTGGAGTGGGCCTTACAATGAGCAGTTCTTC.

The table lists this clonotype with a few counts. The chain couples TRBV20-1 to TRBJ2-1; 8 bases map to TRBD1. CDR1 is DFQATT and CDR2 is SNEGSKA in the germline V gene (reference sequence). CDR3 length: 16 residues. V shed 0 bases and J 5 bases; nucleotides not matched to a gene: 9. The CDR3 DNA reads as TGCAGTGCTAGAGATCCCAGGGGGCCGATGGACAATGAGCAGTTCTTC. Translated, it gives CSARDPRGPMDNEQFF.

Only a few counts were recorded for this clonotype. The chain uses TRBV11-3 and TRBJ2-2; 10 nucleotides agree with TRBD1. The CDR3 runs 15 residues. The germline V gene has CDR1 SGHNT and CDR2 YENEEA. J lost 6 bases, V lost 6 bases, and 7 bases had no gene match. The CDR3 is CASSPGTGASGELFF. For the CDR3, the DNA is TGTGCCAGCAGTCCCGGGACAGGGGCCTCCGGGGAGCTGTTTTTT.

This chain links TRBV4-3 with TRBJ2-2; 10 bases agree with TRBD2. The CDR3 contains 18 residues. Germline loops: CDR1 LGHNA, CDR2 YSLEER. With 0 bases clipped from V and 1 base from J, the junction kept 5 bases outside the gene matches. Written as DNA, the CDR3 is TGCGCCAGCAGCCAAGATGGATTAGCGGGGGGGAACACCGGGGAGCTGTTTTTT. This codes for CASSQDGLAGGNTGELFF.

A word on this clonotype: This may arise from a read error, as a much more abundant clone is one base away. The V gene is TRBV4-2, the J gene TRBJ2-3; D ambiguous. The CDR3 has 14 amino acids. Germline assignment: CDR1 LGHNA and CDR2 YNFKEQ. The CDR3 DNA reads TGTGCCAGCAACCAACCTCAAGCCTGGGATACGCAGTATTTT. Translation: CASNQPQAWDTQYF.

This clonotype was seen ten or more times. This chain links TRBV6-1 with TRBJ2-1; 7 bases map to TRBD1. This CDR3 has 14 residues. The V and J ends lost 8 bases and 4 bases, in that order; junction bases with no gene match: 8. CDR1 MNHNS and CDR2 SASEGT come from the germline V gene. Here the CDR3 reads CASAPTGFYNEQFF. The CDR3 DNA is TGTGCCAGCGCCCCGACAGGGTTTTACAATGAGCAGTTCTTC.

The rearrangement joins TRBV27 to TRBJ1-2, with D possibly TRBD1 on 6 matching bases. Germline CDR1 is MNHEY and CDR2 is SMNVEV (reference sequence). Trimming removed 3 bases from V and 4 bases from J, with 12 bases in between. The CDR3 covers 14 residues. The CDR3 DNA follows: TGTGCCAGCAGTTTCAAAGGGGGACCCTATGGCTACACCTTC. As protein: CASSFKGGPYGYTF.

This clonotype was counted many times. The V and J genes are TRBV27 and TRBJ1-4; no clear D. Per the germline V gene, CDR1 is MNHEY and CDR2 is SMNVEV (reference sequence). Deletions cut 3 bases from V and 7 bases from J, with 9 bases between. The CDR3 covers 13 residues. Written as DNA, the CDR3 is TGTGCCAGCAGTTTTAGGATGGGTGAAAAACTGTTTTTT. Its translation is CASSFRMGEKLFF.

This clonotype was counted ten times or more. V and J are TRBV3-1 and TRBJ1-2; D unclear. V dropped 0 bases and J dropped 4 bases, with 9 bases sitting between them. Germline V gene lookup returns CDR1 LGHDT and CDR2 YNNKEL (reference sequence). The CDR3 sequence is 14 residues long. The CDR3 DNA follows: TGTGCCAGCAGCCAAGAAGTAGGGCCCTATGGCTACACCTTC. Residues: CASSQEVGPYGYTF. Together with reference TRBV3-1 and TRBJ1-2, the CDR3 gives the full variable domain: DTAVSQTPKYLVTQMGNDKSIKCEQNLGHDTMYWYKQDSKKFLKIMFSYNNKELIINETVPNRFSPKSPDKAHLNLHINSLELGDSAVYFCASSQEVGPYGYTFGSGTRLTVV.

CDR3 sequence: CASSLSRNSNQPQHF. In DNA, the CDR3 is TGTGCCAGCAGTTTATCACGGAATAGCAATCAGCCCCAGCATTTT. This chain connects TRBV27 to TRBJ1-5, with no clear D. Germline V lookup: CDR1 MNHEY, CDR2 SMNVEV (reference sequence). The CDR3 has 15 amino acids. V dropped 0 bases and J dropped 0 bases, with 6 bases sitting between them.